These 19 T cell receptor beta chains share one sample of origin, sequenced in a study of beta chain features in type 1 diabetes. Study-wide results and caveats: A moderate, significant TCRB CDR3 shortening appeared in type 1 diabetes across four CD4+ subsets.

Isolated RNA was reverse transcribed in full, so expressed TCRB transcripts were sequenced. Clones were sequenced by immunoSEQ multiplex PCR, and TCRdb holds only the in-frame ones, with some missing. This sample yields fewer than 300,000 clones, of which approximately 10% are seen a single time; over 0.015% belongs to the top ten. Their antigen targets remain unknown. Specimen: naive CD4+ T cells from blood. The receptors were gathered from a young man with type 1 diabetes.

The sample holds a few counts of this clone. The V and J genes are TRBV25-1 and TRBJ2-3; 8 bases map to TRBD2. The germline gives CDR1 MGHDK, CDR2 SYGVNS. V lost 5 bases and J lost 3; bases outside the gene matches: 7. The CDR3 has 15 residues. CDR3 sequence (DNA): TGTGCCAGCAGTCCCCGGACGGGGGGGACAGATACGCAGTATTTT. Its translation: CASSPRTGGTDTQYF.

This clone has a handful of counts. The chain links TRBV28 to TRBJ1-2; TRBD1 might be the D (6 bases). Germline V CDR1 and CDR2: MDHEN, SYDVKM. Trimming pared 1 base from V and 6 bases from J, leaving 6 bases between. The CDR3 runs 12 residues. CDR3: CASSLYRDGYTF. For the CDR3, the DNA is TGTGCCAGCAGTTTATACAGGGATGGCTACACCTTC.

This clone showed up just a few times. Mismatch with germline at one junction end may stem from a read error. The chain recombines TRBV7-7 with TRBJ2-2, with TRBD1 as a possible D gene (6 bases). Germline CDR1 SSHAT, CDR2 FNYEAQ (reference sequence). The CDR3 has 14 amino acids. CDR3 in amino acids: CASSLAGDTGELFF. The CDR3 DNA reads TGTGCTAGCAGCTTAGCAGGGGACACCGGGGAGCTGTTTTTT.

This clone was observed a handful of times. CDR3 sequence reads: CASSVRVDGYTF. In DNA form, the CDR3 reads TGCGCCAGCAGTGTGAGGGTGGATGGCTACACCTTC. The chain employs TRBV5-1 and TRBJ1-2; no clear D. Germline CDR1 SGHRS, CDR2 YFSETQ. CDR3 length equals 12 residues. Trimming left V 5 bases short and J 6 bases short, with 11 bases between. The complete variable domain, with remaining parts taken from reference TRBV5-1 and TRBJ1-2, reads KAGVTQTPRYLIKTRGQQVTLSCSPISGHRSVSWYQQTPGQGLQFLFEYFSETQRNKGNFPGRFSGRQFSNSRSEMNVSTLELGDSALYLCASSVRVDGYTFGSGTRLTVV.

CDR3 sequence reads: CASSLDRNNEQFF. DNA for the CDR3: TGTGCCAGCAGCTTGGACAGGAACAATGAGCAGTTCTTC. The chain recombines TRBV5-4 with TRBJ2-1; the D gene is possibly TRBD1 (5 bases). In germline, CDR1 is SGHNT, CDR2 YYREEE (reference sequence). V lost 0 bases and J lost 5, with 6 bases in between. The CDR3 is 13 amino acids. Full variable domain (outside the CDR3, taken from reference TRBV5-4 and TRBJ2-1): ETGVTQSPTHLIKTRGQQVTLRCSSQSGHNTVSWYQQALGQGPQFIFQYYREEENGRGNFPPRFSGLQFPNYSSELNVNALELDDSALYLCASSLDRNNEQFFGPGTRLTVL.

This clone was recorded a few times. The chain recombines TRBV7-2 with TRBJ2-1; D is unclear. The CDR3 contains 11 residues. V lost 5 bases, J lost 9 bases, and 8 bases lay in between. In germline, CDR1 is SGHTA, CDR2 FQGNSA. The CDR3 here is CASSISGEQFF. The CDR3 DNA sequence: TGTGCCAGCAGCATCTCGGGTGAGCAGTTCTTC.

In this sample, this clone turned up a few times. CDR3 sequence reads: CASSLHPGQRTDTQYF. In DNA form, the CDR3 reads TGTGCCAGCAGCTTACATCCGGGACAGCGCACAGATACGCAGTATTTT. The chain recombines TRBV7-2 with TRBJ2-3; 7 bases are shared with TRBD1. V lost 2 bases to trimming and J lost 1 base; unmatched junction nucleotides: 6. CDR1 and CDR2 from the germline V gene are SGHTA and FQGNSA. The CDR3 length is 16 residues.

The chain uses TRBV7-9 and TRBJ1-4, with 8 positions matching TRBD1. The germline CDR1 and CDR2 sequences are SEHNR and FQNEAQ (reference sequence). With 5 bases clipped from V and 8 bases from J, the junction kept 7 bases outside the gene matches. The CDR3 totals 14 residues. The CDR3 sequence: CASSPDRDREKLFF. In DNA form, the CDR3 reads TGTGCCAGCAGCCCGGACAGGGATCGGGAAAAACTGTTTTTT. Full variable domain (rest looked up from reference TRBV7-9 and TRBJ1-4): DTGVSQNPRHKITKRGQNVTFRCDPISEHNRLYWYRQTLGQGPEFLTYFQNEAQLEKSRLLSDRFSAERPKGSFSTLEIQRTEQGDSAMYLCASSPDRDREKLFFGSGTQLSVL.

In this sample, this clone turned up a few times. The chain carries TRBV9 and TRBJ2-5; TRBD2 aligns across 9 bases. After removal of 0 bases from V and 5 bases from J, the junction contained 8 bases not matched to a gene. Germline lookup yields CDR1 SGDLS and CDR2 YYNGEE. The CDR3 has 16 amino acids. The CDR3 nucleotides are TGTGCCAGCAGCGTAGGTAGCGGGGGAGCAAGCGAGACCCAGTACTTC. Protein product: CASSVGSGGASETQYF.

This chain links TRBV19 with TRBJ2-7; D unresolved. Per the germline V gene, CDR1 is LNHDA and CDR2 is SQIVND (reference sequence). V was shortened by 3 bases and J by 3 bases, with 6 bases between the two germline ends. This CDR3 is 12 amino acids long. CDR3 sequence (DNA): TGTGCCAGTAGTATGTACAGCTACGAGCAGTACTTC. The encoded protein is CASSMYSYEQYF.

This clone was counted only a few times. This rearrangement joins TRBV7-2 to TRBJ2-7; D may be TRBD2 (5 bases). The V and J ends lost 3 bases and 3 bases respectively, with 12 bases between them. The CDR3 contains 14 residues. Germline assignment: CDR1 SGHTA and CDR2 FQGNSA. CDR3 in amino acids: CASSFGNRGYEQYF. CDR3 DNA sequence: TGTGCCAGCAGCTTCGGGAACCGTGGCTACGAGCAGTACTTC.

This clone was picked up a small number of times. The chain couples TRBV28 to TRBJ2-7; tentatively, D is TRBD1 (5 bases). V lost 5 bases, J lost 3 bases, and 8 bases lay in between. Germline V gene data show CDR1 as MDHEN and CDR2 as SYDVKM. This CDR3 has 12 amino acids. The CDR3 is CASSVTVYEQYF. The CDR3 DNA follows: TGTGCCAGCAGTGTGACAGTCTACGAGCAGTACTTC. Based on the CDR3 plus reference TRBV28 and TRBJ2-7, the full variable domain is DVKVTQSSRYLVKRTGEKVFLECVQDMDHENMFWYRQDPGLGLRLIYFSYDVKMKEKGDIPEGYSVSREKKERFSLILESASTNQTSMYLCASSVTVYEQYFGPGTRLTVT.

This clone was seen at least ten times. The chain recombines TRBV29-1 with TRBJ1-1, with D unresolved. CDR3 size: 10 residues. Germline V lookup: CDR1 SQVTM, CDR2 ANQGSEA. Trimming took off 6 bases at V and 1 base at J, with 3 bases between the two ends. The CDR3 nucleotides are TGCAGCGTCAGGAACACTGAAGCTTTCTTT. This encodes CSVRNTEAFF. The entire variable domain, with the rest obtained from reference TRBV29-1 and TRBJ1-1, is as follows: SAVISQKPSRDICQRGTSLTIQCQVDSQVTMMFWYRQQPGQSLTLIATANQGSEATYESGFVIDKFPISRPNLTFSTLTVSNMSPEDSSIYLCSVRNTEAFFGQGTRLTVV.

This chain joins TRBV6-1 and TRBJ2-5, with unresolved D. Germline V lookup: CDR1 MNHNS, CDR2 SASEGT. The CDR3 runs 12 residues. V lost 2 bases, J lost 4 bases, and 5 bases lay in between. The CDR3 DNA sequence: TGTGCCAGCAGTGAAAGAGGAGAGACCCAGTACTTC. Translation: CASSERGETQYF.

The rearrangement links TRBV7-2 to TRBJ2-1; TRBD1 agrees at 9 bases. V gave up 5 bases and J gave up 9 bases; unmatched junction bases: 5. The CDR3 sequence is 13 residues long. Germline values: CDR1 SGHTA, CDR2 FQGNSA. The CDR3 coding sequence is TGTGCCAGCAGCCGGGACAGGGTAGGTGAGCAGTTCTTC. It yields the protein CASSRDRVGEQFF. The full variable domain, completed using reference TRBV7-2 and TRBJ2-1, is GAGVSQSPSNKVTEKGKDVELRCDPISGHTALYWYRQSLGQGLEFLIYFQGNSAPDKSGLPSDRFSAERTGGSVSTLTIQRTQQEDSAVYLCASSRDRVGEQFFGPGTRLTVL.

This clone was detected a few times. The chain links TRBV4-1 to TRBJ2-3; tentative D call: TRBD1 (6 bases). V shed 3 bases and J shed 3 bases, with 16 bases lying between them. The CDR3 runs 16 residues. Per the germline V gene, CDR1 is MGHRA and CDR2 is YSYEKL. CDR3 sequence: CASSHWRRQGTDTQYF. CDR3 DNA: TGCGCCAGCAGCCACTGGAGAAGGCAGGGGACAGATACGCAGTATTTT.

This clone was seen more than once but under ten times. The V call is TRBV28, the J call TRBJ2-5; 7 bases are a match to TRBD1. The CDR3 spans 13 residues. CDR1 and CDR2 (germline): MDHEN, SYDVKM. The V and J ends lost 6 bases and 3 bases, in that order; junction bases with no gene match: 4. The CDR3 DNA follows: TGTGCCAGCAGAAGACAGGGTGAAGAGACCCAGTACTTC. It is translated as CASRRQGEETQYF.

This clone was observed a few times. The CDR3 here is CSVALDFNYGYTF. In DNA form, the CDR3 reads TGCAGCGTTGCTCTAGACTTTAACTATGGCTACACCTTC. This rearrangement joins TRBV29-1 to TRBJ1-2; D is ambiguous. Trimming removed 4 bases from V and 1 base from J, with 10 bases in between. This CDR3 has 13 amino acids. The germline CDR1 and CDR2 sequences are SQVTM and ANQGSEA.

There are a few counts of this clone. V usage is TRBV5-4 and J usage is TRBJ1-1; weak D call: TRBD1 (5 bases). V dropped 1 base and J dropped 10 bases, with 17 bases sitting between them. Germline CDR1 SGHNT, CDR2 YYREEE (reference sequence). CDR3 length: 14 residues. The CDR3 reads CASSLQSGIRTAFF. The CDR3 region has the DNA TGTGCCAGCAGCTTGCAGTCAGGGATCAGGACAGCTTTCTTT.